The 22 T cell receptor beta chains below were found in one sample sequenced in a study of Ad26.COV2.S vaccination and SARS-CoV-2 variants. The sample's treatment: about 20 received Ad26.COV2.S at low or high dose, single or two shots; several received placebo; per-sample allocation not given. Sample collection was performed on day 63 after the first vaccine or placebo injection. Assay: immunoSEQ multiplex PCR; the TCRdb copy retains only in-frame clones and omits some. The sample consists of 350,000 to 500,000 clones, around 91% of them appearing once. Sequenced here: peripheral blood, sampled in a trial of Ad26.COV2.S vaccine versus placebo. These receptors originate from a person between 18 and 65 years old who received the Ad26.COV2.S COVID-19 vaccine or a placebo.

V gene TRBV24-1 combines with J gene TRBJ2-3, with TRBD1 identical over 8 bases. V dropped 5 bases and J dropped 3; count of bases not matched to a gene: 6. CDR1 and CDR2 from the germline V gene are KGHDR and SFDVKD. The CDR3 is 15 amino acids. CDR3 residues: CATSVTGQGTDTQYF. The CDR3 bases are TGTGCCACCAGTGTTACAGGACAGGGTACAGATACGCAGTATTTT.

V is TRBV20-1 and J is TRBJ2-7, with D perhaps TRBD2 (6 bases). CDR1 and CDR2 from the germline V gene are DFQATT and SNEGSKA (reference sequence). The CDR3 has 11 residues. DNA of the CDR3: TGCGGGGGGACGAAGGACTACGAGCAGTACTTC. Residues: CGGTKDYEQYF.

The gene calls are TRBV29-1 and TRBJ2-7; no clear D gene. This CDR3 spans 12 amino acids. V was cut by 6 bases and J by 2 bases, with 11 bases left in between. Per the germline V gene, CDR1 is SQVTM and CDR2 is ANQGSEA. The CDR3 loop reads CSVLQDTYEQYF. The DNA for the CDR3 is TGCAGCGTACTGCAGGATACCTACGAGCAGTACTTC.

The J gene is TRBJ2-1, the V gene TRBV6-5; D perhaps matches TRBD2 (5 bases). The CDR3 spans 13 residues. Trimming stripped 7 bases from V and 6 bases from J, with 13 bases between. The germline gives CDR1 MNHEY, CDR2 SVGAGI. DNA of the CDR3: TGTGCCAGCACCCGAAGCGGTAGCAATGAGCAGTTCTTC. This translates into CASTRSGSNEQFF.

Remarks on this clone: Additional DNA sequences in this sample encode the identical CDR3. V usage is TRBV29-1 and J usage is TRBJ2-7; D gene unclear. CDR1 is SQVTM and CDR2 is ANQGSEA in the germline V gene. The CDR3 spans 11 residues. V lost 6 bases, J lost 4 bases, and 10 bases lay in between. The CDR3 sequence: CSVGDSYEQYF. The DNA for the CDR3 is TGCAGCGTCGGAGACTCGTACGAGCAGTACTTC.

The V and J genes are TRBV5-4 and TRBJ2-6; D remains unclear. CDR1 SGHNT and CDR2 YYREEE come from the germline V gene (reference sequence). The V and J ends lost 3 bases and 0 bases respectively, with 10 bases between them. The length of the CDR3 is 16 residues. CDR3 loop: CASSSITASGANVLTF. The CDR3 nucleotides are TGTGCCAGCAGCTCGATTACAGCCTCTGGGGCCAACGTCCTGACTTTC. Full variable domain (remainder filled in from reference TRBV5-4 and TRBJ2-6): ETGVTQSPTHLIKTRGQQVTLRCSSQSGHNTVSWYQQALGQGPQFIFQYYREEENGRGNFPPRFSGLQFPNYSSELNVNALELDDSALYLCASSSITASGANVLTFGAGSRLTVL.

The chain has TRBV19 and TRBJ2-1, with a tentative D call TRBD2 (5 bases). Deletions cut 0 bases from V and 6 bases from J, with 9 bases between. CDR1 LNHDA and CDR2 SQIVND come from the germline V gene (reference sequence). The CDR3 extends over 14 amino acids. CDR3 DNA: TGTGCCAGTAGTATAGAGGACTTCGGCAATGAGCAGTTCTTC. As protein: CASSIEDFGNEQFF.

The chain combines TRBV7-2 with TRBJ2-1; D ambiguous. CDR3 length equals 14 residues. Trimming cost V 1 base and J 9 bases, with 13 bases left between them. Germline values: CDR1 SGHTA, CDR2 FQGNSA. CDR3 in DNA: TGTGCCAGCAGCTTAGGGGGTAGTGCGGTTGAGCAGTTCTTC. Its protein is CASSLGGSAVEQFF.

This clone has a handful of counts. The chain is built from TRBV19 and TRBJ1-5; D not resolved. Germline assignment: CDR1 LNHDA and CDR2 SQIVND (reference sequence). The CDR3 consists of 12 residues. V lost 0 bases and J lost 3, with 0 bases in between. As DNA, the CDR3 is TGTGCCAGTAGTATAGACAATCAGCCCCAGCATTTT. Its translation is CASSIDNQPQHF.

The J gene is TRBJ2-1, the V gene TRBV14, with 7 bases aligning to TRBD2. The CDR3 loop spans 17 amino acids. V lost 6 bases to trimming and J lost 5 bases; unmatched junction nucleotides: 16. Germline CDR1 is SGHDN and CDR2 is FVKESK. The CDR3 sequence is CASSKGTTIKSHNEQFF. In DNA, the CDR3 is TGTGCCAGCAGTAAGGGGACTACCATAAAGAGTCACAATGAGCAGTTCTTC.

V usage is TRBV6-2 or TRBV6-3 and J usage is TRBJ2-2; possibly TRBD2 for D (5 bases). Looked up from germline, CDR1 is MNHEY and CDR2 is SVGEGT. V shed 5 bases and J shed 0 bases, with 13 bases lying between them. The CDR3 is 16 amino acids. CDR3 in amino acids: CASSQRLGANTGELFF. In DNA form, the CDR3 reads TGTGCCAGCAGTCAACGACTGGGAGCGAACACCGGGGAGCTGTTTTTT.

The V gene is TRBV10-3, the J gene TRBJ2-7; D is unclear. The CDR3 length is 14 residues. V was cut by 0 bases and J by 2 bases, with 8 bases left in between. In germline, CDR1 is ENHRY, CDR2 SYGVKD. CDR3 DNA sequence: TGTGCCATCAGTGAGTCGGCAGGAACCTACGAGCAGTACTTC. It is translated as CAISESAGTYEQYF.

CDR3 in amino acids: CAAAQGAHEQFF. CDR3 DNA sequence: TGTGCCGCAGCTCAGGGGGCGCACGAGCAGTTCTTC. The chain is built from TRBV10-3 and TRBJ2-1; 8 nucleotides line up with TRBD1. Germline CDR1 ENHRY, CDR2 SYGVKD. The CDR3 spans 12 residues. Losses at the gene ends were 11 bases for V and 10 bases for J; bases not matched to a gene: 10.

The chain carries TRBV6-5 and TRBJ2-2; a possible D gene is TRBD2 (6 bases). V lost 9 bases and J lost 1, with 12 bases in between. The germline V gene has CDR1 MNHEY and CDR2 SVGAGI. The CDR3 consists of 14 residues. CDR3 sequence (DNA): TGTGCCAGTTTAATGGGGGGGAACACCGGGGAGCTGTTTTTT. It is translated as CASLMGGNTGELFF.

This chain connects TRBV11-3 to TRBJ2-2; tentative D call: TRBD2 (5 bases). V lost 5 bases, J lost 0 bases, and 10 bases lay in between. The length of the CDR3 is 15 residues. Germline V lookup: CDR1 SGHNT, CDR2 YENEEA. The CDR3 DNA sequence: TGTGCCAGCAGCGGAGGCTACCCGAACACCGGGGAGCTGTTTTTT. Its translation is CASSGGYPNTGELFF.

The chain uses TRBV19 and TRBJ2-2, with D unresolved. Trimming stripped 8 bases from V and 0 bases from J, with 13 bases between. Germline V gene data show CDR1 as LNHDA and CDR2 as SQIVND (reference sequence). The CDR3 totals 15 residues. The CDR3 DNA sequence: TGTGCCAGTCTCGCCAGACTGGCGAACACCGGGGAGCTGTTTTTT. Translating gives CASLARLANTGELFF.

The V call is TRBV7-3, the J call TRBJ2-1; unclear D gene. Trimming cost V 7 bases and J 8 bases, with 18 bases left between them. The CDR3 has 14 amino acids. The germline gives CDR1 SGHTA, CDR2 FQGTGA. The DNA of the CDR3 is TGTGCCAGCACCCTCGGTCCTGGCGTGGATGAGCAGTTCTTC. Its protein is CASTLGPGVDEQFF.

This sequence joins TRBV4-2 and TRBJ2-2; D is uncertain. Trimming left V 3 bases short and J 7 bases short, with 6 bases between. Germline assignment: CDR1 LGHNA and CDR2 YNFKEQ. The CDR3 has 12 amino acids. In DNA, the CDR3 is TGTGCCAGCAGCCAGAGAGACGGGGAGCTGTTTTTT. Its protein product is CASSQRDGELFF.

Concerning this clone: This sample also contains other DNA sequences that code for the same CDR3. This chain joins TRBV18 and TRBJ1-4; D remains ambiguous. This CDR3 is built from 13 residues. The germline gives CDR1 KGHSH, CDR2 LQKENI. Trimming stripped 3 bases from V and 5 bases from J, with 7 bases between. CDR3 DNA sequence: TGTGCCAGCTCACCTGCTGGGAATGAAAAACTGTTTTTT. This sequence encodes CASSPAGNEKLFF. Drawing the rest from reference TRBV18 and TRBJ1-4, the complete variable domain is NAGVMQNPRHLVRRRGQEARLRCSPMKGHSHVYWYRQLPEEGLKFMVYLQKENIIDESGMPKERFSAEFPKEGPSILRIQQVVRGDSAAYFCASSPAGNEKLFFGSGTQLSVL.

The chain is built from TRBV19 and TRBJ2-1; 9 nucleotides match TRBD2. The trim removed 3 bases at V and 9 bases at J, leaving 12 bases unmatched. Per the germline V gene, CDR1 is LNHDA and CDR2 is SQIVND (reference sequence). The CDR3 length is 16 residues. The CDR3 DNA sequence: TGTGCCAGTAGTATCCCGGCGGGAGGGTCTCATGGTGAGCAGTTCTTC. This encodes CASSIPAGGSHGEQFF.

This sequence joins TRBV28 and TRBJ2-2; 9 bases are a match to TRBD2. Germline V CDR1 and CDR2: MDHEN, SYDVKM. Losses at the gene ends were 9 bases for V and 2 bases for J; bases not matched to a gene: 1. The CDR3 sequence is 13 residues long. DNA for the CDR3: TGTGCCAGTGGGACTAGCAACACCGGGGAGCTGTTTTTT. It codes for CASGTSNTGELFF.

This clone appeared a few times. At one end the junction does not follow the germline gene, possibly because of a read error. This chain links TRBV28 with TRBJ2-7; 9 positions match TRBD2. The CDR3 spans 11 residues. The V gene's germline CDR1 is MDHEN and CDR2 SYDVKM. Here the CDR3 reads CGSGSNYEQYF. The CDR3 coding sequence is TGCGGTAGCGGGAGTAACTACGAGCAGTACTTC.